The 29 T cell receptor beta chains below were found in one sample sequenced in a study of T-cell memory formation after mild COVID-19. A single record per CDR3 protein comes from TCRdb applying MiXCR to the 5' RACE reads. This sample has 130,000 to 150,000 distinct CDR3 sequences, with around 21% found just once. The sequenced sample consisted of PBMCs or a T cell subset sorted from them (not recorded which). The receptor source for this set is an adult woman who had mild COVID-19 (a few samples of this study predate the infection). Cell type and time point are not known.

There are a few counts of this clonotype. The chain uses TRBV29-1 and TRBJ2-3; TRBD2 agrees at 7 bases. The germline CDR1 and CDR2 sequences are SQVTM and ANQGSEA. Unmatched junction bases numbered 7, after V lost 2 bases and J lost 2 bases. The CDR3 runs 15 residues. This chain's CDR3 is CSVERGGGFTDTQYF. The CDR3 DNA reads TGCAGCGTTGAACGCGGCGGGGGTTTCACAGATACGCAGTATTTT.

This clonotype was observed a handful of times. This chain connects TRBV6-5 to TRBJ2-2; a possible D gene is TRBD1 (6 bases). Germline CDR1 is MNHEY and CDR2 is SVGAGI. This CDR3 comprises 14 residues. Trimming took 8 bases from V and 5 from J, leaving 15 bases between them. In DNA, the CDR3 is TGTGCCAGCTACAGGGCTTCGGGGACCGGGGAGCTGTTTTTT. Translation gives CASYRASGTGELFF.

This clonotype turned up a few times. The CDR3 region has the DNA TGTGCCAGCAGCTTAACGCGCGGGGCTAGCGGGGAAGATACGCAGTATTTT. As protein: CASSLTRGASGEDTQYF. The chain has TRBV7-3 and TRBJ2-3; TRBD2 agrees at 9 bases. This CDR3 has 17 residues. Germline assignment: CDR1 SGHTA and CDR2 FQGTGA. V was clipped by 0 bases and J by 5 bases; unmatched bases: 9.

The V call is TRBV6-1, the J call TRBJ2-3, with TRBD1 matching over 7 bases. The CDR3 covers 14 residues. Germline V CDR1 and CDR2: MNHNS, SASEGT. Losses at the gene ends were 7 bases for V and 0 bases for J; bases not matched to a gene: 4. CDR3 coding DNA: TGTGCCAGCACTATGACAGGGAGCACAGATACGCAGTATTTT. Its translation: CASTMTGSTDTQYF.

V gene TRBV5-6 combines with J gene TRBJ2-7, with D possibly TRBD1 on 5 matching bases. Germline lookup yields CDR1 SGHDT and CDR2 YYEEEE. The V end lost 0 bases, the J end lost 0 bases, and 7 bases lay between the germline ends. This CDR3 has 14 residues. The chain's CDR3 is CASSLGRASYEQYF. For the CDR3, the DNA is TGTGCCAGCAGCTTGGGCAGGGCCTCCTACGAGCAGTACTTC.

The chain carries TRBV19 and TRBJ2-2; 9 positions match TRBD2. The CDR3 has 14 amino acids. V dropped 11 bases and J dropped 4; count of bases not matched to a gene: 8. Germline V gene data show CDR1 as LNHDA and CDR2 as SQIVND (reference sequence). The CDR3 loop reads CASGLAGPTGELFF. The CDR3 DNA reads as TGTGCCTCAGGGCTAGCGGGACCCACCGGGGAGCTGTTTTTT. Combining the CDR3 with reference TRBV19 and TRBJ2-2 gives the whole variable domain DGGITQSPKYLFRKEGQNVTLSCEQNLNHDAMYWYRQDPGQGLRLIYYSQIVNDFQKGDIAEGYSVSREKKESFPLTVTSAQKNPTAFYLCASGLAGPTGELFFGEGSRLTVL.

J is TRBJ1-5 and V is TRBV28; a weak D match, TRBD1 (6 bases). The CDR3 contains 15 residues. The V end was cut by 4 bases, the J end by 3 bases, with 13 bases between. Germline CDR1 and CDR2: MDHEN and SYDVKM. CDR3 protein: CASSSNRVDNQPQHF. The CDR3, as DNA: TGTGCCAGCAGTTCGAACAGGGTAGACAATCAGCCCCAGCATTTT.

On this clonotype: It may be a read error: a sequence one base away is much more abundant. The J gene is TRBJ2-7, the V gene TRBV18; no clear D gene. Per germline, CDR1 KGHSH and CDR2 LQKENI. The CDR3 runs to 15 residues. CDR3 bases: TGTGACAGCTCAAGAGTCTCGTTGGAGTCCTACGAGCAGTACTTC. It specifies CDSSRVSLESYEQYF.

This clonotype was counted only a few times. CDR3 protein: CASSWGTSVKYNEQFF. CDR3 nucleotide sequence: TGCGCCAGCAGCTGGGGGACTAGCGTGAAATACAATGAGCAGTTCTTC. The V call is TRBV5-1, the J call TRBJ2-1, with 10 bases aligning to TRBD2. Germline trimming cut 3 bases from V and 4 bases from J; bases unmatched to any gene: 7. CDR1 is SGHRS and CDR2 is YFSETQ in the germline V gene. This CDR3 spans 16 amino acids.

This clonotype was seen ten or more times. The V and J genes are TRBV6-6 and TRBJ2-7; 12 nucleotides line up with TRBD2. Per germline, CDR1 MNHNY and CDR2 SVGAGI (reference sequence). With V trimmed by 6 bases and J by 3 bases, 6 bases remained unmatched. The CDR3 runs to 15 residues. The CDR3 loop is CASSSPGLAGYEQYF. The CDR3 DNA is TGTGCCAGCAGCTCGCCGGGACTAGCGGGCTACGAGCAGTACTTC.

The V and J genes are TRBV12-3 or TRBV12-4 and TRBJ1-2, with a weak D call TRBD1 (5 bases). This CDR3 is 13 amino acids long. Trimming shortened V by 7 bases and J by 8 bases, and 17 bases separated the two germline ends. The CDR3 sequence: CASNHRGSRGYTF. Written as DNA, the CDR3 is TGTGCCAGCAATCATCGGGGCAGTCGGGGCTACACCTTC.

The V and J genes are TRBV6-6 and TRBJ2-1, with TRBD2 matching over 11 bases. The CDR3 is 15 residues long. The V gene end was trimmed by 5 bases and the J gene end by 5 bases; junction bases not matched to a gene: 5. CDR1 is MNHNY, CDR2 SVGAGI, per germline (reference sequence). The CDR3 coding sequence is TGTGCCAGCAGTCTCATAGCGGGGGGGAACAATGAGCAGTTCTTC. Its translation: CASSLIAGGNNEQFF.

This chain connects TRBV12-3 or TRBV12-4 to TRBJ2-7; D might be TRBD1 or TRBD2, each matching 5 bases. The CDR3 loop spans 13 amino acids. The ends were cut back, 4 bases at V and 2 bases at J, with 9 bases in the middle. In DNA form, the CDR3 reads TGTGCCAGCAGTTGGGGACCTGCCTACGAGCAGTACTTC. Its translation is CASSWGPAYEQYF.

This chain connects TRBV7-2 to TRBJ1-1; TRBD1 is a possible D gene (5 bases). The ends were cut back, 4 bases at V and 4 bases at J, with 16 bases in the middle. Per germline, CDR1 SGHTA and CDR2 FQGNSA. The CDR3 runs to 15 residues. CDR3 residues: CASSSPGQGLTEAFF. As DNA, the CDR3 is TGTGCCAGCAGCTCACCCGGGCAGGGACTCACTGAAGCTTTCTTT.

The V call is TRBV7-2, the J call TRBJ2-4, with unresolved D. This CDR3 is 15 amino acids long. Deletions cut 0 bases from V and 0 bases from J, with 6 bases between. Germline V CDR1 and CDR2: SGHTA, FQGNSA. In DNA, the CDR3 is TGTGCCAGCAGCTTAGCGCCGCTAGCCAAAAACATTCAGTACTTC. It translates to CASSLAPLAKNIQYF.

This clonotype appeared a few times. This chain connects TRBV12-3 or TRBV12-4 to TRBJ2-3; D gene unclear. V was cut by 2 bases and J by 6 bases, with 15 bases left in between. This CDR3 contains 15 residues. The CDR3 nucleotides are TGTGCCAGCAGTTTATTTCGGACGGATCGGGATACGCAGTATTTT. Protein sequence: CASSLFRTDRDTQYF.

This clonotype has a handful of counts. The chain employs TRBV4-1 and TRBJ2-1; 11 bases align to TRBD2. Germline V CDR1 and CDR2: MGHRA, YSYEKL. There are 16 residues in the CDR3. Trimming took 0 bases from V and 7 from J; bases not matched to a gene: 5. CDR3 in DNA: TGCGCCAGCAGCCAAGATCTAGCGGGAGGTTTGAATGAGCAGTTCTTC. It yields the protein CASSQDLAGGLNEQFF.

There are a few counts of this clonotype. The chain has TRBV29-1 and TRBJ2-2; maybe TRBD1 (5 bases). Germline CDR1 and CDR2: SQVTM and ANQGSEA. V was trimmed by 5 bases and J by 7 bases, leaving 11 bases between them. CDR3 length: 12 residues. CDR3 DNA sequence: TGCAGCGTTCAGAAGGGGTACGGGGAGCTGTTTTTT. Residues: CSVQKGYGELFF.

The chain recombines TRBV15 with TRBJ1-5; tentative D call: TRBD1 (5 bases). V lost 1 base to trimming and J lost 4 bases, with 8 bases between them. The germline V gene has CDR1 LNHNV and CDR2 YYDKDF (reference sequence). CDR3 length: 14 residues. CDR3 region: CATSRAGGNQPQHF. The CDR3 DNA follows: TGTGCCACCAGCAGAGCTGGGGGGAATCAGCCCCAGCATTTT.

This clonotype showed up just a few times. The gene calls are TRBV20-1 and TRBJ2-6; maybe TRBD2 (5 bases). The CDR3 contains 15 residues. Looked up from germline, CDR1 is DFQATT and CDR2 is SNEGSKA (reference sequence). V gave up 0 bases and J gave up 2 bases, with 8 bases separating them. CDR3 nucleotide sequence: TGCAGTGCTAGAGATGGAGGCACTGGGGCCAACGTCCTGACTTTC. This encodes CSARDGGTGANVLTF.

The V and J genes are TRBV6-1 and TRBJ1-1; D perhaps matches TRBD1 (5 bases). The CDR3 runs 11 residues. Deletions cut 5 bases from V and 11 bases from J, with 12 bases between. The V gene's germline CDR1 is MNHNS and CDR2 SASEGT. The CDR3 sequence is CASSRAGYAFF. DNA of the CDR3: TGTGCCAGCAGTCGGGCAGGGTATGCTTTCTTT.

The gene calls are TRBV7-8 and TRBJ2-3; 11 nucleotides agree with TRBD2. The junction had 13 bases not matched to a gene; V was cut back by 4 bases and J by 10 bases. This CDR3 contains 16 residues. CDR1 and CDR2 (germline): SGHVS, FQNEAQ. The CDR3: CASSSGLAGGQEAQYF. CDR3 nucleotide sequence: TGTGCCAGCAGCTCGGGGCTAGCGGGGGGCCAAGAGGCGCAGTATTTT.

This clonotype was counted only a few times. The chain links TRBV7-2 to TRBJ2-7; 12 bases match TRBD2. Germline V CDR1 and CDR2: SGHTA, FQGNSA. The CDR3 runs 14 residues. With V trimmed by 5 bases and J by 2 bases, 1 base remained unmatched. Here the CDR3 reads CASSRLAGAYEQYF. CDR3 sequence (DNA): TGTGCCAGCAGCCGACTAGCGGGGGCCTACGAGCAGTACTTC.

This clonotype occurred a few times. The rearrangement uses TRBV29-1 and TRBJ2-7, with D perhaps being TRBD1 or TRBD2 (5 bases each). The V gene lost 4 bases and the J gene lost 2 bases, with 12 bases spanning the gap. CDR3 size: 13 residues. Germline V gene sequence: CDR1 SQVTM, CDR2 ANQGSEA. The CDR3 sequence is CSVGGNLAYEQYF. DNA for the CDR3: TGCAGCGTTGGGGGGAATCTCGCCTACGAGCAGTACTTC.

There are a few counts of this clonotype. J is TRBJ2-1 and V is TRBV4-1; 11 bases are shared with TRBD2. Looked up from germline, CDR1 is MGHRA and CDR2 is YSYEKL. CDR3 length: 16 amino acids. The J segment lost 4 bases and the V segment lost 1 base, leaving 3 bases of the junction unmatched. CDR3 sequence reads: CASSQGLAGPYNEQFF. The CDR3 DNA reads TGCGCCAGCAGCCAAGGACTAGCGGGGCCTTACAATGAGCAGTTCTTC.

The rearrangement uses TRBV27 and TRBJ2-3, with no clear D. The germline V and J ends were trimmed by 3 bases and 2 bases, with 6 bases remaining between them. Germline CDR1 reads MNHEY; CDR2 reads SMNVEV (reference sequence). CDR3 length: 13 residues. CDR3 DNA: TGTGCCAGCAGTTTTCAGTACACAGATACGCAGTATTTT. It translates to CASSFQYTDTQYF.

This sequence joins TRBV23-1 and TRBJ1-2, with a tentative D call TRBD1 (6 bases). TRBV23-1 is placed among ORFs of uncertain function. The CDR3 runs 13 residues. Trimming stripped 3 bases from V and 4 bases from J, with 9 bases between. The chain's CDR3 is CASSHRGAYGYTF. The CDR3 DNA is TGCGCCAGCAGTCACAGGGGCGCCTATGGCTACACCTTC.

This chain connects TRBV11-3 to TRBJ2-1; 9 bases agree with TRBD1. Losses at the gene ends were 1 base for V and 3 bases for J; bases not matched to a gene: 1. In germline, CDR1 is SGHNT, CDR2 YENEEA. The length of the CDR3 is 15 residues. The CDR3 here is CASSLGDRDYNEQFF. The CDR3 DNA sequence: TGTGCCAGCAGCTTAGGGGACAGGGACTACAATGAGCAGTTCTTC.

V gene TRBV7-6 combines with J gene TRBJ2-7; D may be TRBD2 (6 bases). Germline lookup yields CDR1 SGHVS and CDR2 FNYEAQ. CDR3 length: 13 amino acids. V was clipped by 5 bases and J by 0 bases, with 8 bases between them. DNA for the CDR3: TGTGCCAGCAGCGGGGGGAACTCCTACGAGCAGTACTTC. Translation gives CASSGGNSYEQYF. The entire variable domain, with the rest obtained from reference TRBV7-6 and TRBJ2-7, is as follows: GAGVSQSPRYKVTKRGQDVALRCDPISGHVSLYWYRQALGQGPEFLTYFNYEAQQDKSGLPNDRFSAERPEGSISTLTIQRTEQRDSAMYRCASSGGNSYEQYFGPGTRLTVT.